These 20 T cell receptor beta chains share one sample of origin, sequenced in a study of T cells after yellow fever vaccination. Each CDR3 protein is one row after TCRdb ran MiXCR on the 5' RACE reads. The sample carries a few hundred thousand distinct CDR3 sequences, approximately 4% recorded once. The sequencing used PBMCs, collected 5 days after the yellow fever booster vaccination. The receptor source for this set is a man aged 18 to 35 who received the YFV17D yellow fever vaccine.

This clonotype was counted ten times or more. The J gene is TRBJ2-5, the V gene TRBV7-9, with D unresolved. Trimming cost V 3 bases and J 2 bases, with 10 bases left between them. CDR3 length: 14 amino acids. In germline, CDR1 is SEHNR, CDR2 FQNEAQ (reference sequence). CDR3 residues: CASSFSSGQETQYF. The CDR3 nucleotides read TGTGCCAGCAGCTTTTCTTCCGGGCAAGAGACCCAGTACTTC.

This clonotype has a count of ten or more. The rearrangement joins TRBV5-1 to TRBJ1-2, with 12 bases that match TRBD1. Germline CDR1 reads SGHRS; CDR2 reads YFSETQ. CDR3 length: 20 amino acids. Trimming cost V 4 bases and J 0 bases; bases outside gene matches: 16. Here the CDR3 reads CASSDTYPGTGGAPNYGYTF. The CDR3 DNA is TGCGCCAGCAGCGATACATACCCCGGGACAGGGGGCGCCCCTAACTATGGCTACACCTTC.

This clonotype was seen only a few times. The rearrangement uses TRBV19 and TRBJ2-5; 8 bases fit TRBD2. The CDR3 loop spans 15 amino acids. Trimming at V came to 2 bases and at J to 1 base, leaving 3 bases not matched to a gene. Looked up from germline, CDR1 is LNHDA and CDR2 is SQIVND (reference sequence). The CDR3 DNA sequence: TGTGCCAGTAGTATAACTAGCGGCCTCCAAGAGACCCAGTACTTC. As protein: CASSITSGLQETQYF.

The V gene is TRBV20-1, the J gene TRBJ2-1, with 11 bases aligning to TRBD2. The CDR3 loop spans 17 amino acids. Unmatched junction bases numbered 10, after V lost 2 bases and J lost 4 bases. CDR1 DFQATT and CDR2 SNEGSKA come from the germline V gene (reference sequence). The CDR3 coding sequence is TGCAGTGCTAGACAAAGAGTAGCGGGGGGGCGGTACAATGAGCAGTTCTTC. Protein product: CSARQRVAGGRYNEQFF.

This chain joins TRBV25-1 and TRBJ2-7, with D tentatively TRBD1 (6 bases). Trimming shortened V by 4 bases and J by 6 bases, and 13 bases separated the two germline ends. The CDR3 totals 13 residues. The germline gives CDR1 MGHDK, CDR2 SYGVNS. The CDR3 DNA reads TGTGCCAGCAGTGGAGATTACAGGGCCGAGCAGTACTTC. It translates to CASSGDYRAEQYF.

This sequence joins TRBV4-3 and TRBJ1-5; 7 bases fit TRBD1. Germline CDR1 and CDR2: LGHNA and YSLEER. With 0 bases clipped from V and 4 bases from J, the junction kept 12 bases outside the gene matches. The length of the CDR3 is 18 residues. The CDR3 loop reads CASSQDPFRDSPNQPQHF. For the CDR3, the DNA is TGCGCCAGCAGCCAAGACCCATTTAGGGACAGTCCAAATCAGCCCCAGCATTTT.

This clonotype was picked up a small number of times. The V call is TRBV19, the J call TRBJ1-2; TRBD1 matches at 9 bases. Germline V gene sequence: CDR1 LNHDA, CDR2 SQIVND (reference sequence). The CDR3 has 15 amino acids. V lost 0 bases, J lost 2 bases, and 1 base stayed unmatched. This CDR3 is CASSIEGTGNYGYTF. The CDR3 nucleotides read TGTGCCAGTAGTATAGAGGGGACAGGGAACTATGGCTACACCTTC.

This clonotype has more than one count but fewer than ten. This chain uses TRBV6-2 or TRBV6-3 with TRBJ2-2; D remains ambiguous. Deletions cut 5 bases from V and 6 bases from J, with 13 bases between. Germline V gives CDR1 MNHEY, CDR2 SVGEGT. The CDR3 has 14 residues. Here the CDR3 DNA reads TGTGCCAGCAGTGAATCCTCCGGGTCCGGGGAGCTGTTTTTT. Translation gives CASSESSGSGELFF.

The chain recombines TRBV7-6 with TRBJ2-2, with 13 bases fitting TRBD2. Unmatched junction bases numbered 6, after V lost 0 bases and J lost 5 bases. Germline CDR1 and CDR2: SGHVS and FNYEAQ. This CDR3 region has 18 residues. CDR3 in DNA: TGTGCCAGCAGCTTAGCCCTGACTAGCGGGGGGACTACCGGGGAGCTGTTTTTT. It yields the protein CASSLALTSGGTTGELFF.

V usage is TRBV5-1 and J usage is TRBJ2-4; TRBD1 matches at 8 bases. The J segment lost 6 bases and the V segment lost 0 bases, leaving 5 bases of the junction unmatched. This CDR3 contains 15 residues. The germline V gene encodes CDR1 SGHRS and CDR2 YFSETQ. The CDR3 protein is CASSLARTGPNIQYF. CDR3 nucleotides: TGCGCCAGCAGCTTGGCTAGGACAGGGCCAAACATTCAGTACTTC.

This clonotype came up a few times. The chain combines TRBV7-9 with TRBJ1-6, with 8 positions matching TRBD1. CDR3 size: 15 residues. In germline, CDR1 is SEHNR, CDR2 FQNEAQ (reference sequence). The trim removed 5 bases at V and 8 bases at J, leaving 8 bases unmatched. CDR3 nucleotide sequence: TGTGCCAGCAGCCCTAGGACAGGGTTAGATTCACCCCTCCACTTT. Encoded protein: CASSPRTGLDSPLHF.

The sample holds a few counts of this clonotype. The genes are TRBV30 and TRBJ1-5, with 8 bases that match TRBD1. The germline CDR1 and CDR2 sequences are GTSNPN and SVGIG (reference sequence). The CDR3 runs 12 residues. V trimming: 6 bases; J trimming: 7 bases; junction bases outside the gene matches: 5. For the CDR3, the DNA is TGTGCCTGCGCGGACAGGGACCAGCCCCAGCATTTT. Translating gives CACADRDQPQHF.

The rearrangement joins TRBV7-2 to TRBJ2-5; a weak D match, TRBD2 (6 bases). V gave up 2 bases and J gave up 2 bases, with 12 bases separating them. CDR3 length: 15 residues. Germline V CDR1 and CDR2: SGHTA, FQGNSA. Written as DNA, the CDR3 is TGTGCCAGCAGCTTATATCTAGCGCAACAAGAGACCCAGTACTTC. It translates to CASSLYLAQQETQYF.

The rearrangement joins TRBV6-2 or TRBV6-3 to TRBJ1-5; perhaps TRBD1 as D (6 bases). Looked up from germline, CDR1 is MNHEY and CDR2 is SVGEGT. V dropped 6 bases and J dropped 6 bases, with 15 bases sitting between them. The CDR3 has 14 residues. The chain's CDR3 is CASRPGVVGQPQHF. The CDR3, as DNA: TGTGCCAGCAGACCAGGGGTTGTCGGTCAGCCCCAGCATTTT.

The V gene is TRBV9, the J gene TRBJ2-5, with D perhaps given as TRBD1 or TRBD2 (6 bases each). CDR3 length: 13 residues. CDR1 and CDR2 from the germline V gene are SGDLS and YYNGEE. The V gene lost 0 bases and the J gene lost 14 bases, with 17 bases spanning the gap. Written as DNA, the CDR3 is TGTGCCAGCAGCGTAGCTCCGGACGGGGGCCCTTACTTC. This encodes CASSVAPDGGPYF.

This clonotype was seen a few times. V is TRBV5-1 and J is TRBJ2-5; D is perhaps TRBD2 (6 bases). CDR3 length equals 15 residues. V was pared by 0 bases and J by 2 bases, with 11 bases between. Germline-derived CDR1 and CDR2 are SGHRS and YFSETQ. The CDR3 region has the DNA TGCGCCAGCAGCTTGGACCCGGGACTTCAAGAGACCCAGTACTTC. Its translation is CASSLDPGLQETQYF.

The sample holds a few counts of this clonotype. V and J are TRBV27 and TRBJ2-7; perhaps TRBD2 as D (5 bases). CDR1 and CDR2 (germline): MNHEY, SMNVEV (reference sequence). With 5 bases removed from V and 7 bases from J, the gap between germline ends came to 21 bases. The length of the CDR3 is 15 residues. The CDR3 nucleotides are TGTGCCAGCAGTCGTACACCGGGGTCCGGTAGGGAGCAGTACTTC. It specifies CASSRTPGSGREQYF.

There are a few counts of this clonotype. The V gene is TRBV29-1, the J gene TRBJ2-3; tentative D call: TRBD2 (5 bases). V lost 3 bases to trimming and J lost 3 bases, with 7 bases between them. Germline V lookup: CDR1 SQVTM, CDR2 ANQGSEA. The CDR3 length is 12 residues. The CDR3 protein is CSVDPGTDTQYF. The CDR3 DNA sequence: TGCAGCGTTGATCCGGGAACAGATACGCAGTATTTT.

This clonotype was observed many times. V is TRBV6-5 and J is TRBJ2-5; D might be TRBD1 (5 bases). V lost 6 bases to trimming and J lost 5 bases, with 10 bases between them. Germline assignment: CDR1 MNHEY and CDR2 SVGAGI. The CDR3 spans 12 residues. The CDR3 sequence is CASSPGRETQYF. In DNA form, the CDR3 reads TGTGCCAGCAGCCCAGGGCGGGAGACCCAGTACTTC.

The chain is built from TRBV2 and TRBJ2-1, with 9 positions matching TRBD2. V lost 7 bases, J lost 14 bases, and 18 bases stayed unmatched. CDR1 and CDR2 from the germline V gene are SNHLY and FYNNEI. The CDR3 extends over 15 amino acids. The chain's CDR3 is CASKSGTSSGVAEFF. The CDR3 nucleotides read TGTGCCAGCAAATCCGGGACTAGCTCCGGGGTGGCGGAGTTCTTC.